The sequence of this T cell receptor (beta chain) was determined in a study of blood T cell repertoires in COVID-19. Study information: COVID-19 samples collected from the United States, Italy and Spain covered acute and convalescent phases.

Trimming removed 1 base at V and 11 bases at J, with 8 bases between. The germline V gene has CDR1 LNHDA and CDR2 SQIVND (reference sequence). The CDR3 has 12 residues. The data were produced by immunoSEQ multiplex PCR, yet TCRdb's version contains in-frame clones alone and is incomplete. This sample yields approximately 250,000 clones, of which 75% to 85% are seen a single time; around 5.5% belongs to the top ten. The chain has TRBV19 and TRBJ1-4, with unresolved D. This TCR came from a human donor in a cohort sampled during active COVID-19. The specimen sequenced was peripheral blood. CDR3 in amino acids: CASSIGARKLFF. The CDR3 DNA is TGTGCCAGTAGTATAGGGGCAAGGAAACTGTTTTTT.